This entry features one TCR beta chain sequence. The table came from immunoSEQ multiplex PCR; TCRdb's copy has only in-frame clones and leaves some out. The repertoire holds 150,000 to 200,000 clones, with about 91% as singletons. V gave up 6 bases and J gave up 5 bases; unmatched junction bases: 6. The CDR3 loop spans 13 amino acids. The V gene's germline CDR1 is SGDLS and CDR2 YYNGEE. The data were obtained in a study of control samples from healthy donors and cancer patients. The sequenced sample consisted of blood. The source of this sequence is a woman aged 40-49 years in good health. V is TRBV9 and J is TRBJ2-5; 8 bases match TRBD1. The CDR3 nucleotides are TGTGCCAGCATCCGGACAGGGCCCGAGACCCAGTACTTC. Protein: CASIRTGPETQYF.